The clone carrying this T cell receptor beta chain has at least ten counts. The antigen remains unidentified. CDR1 SNHLY and CDR2 FYNNEI come from the germline V gene. Between the trimmed V and J ends, which lost 5 bases and 6 bases, there was a span of 14 bases. The CDR3 is made up of 14 amino acids. The data derive from a study of T cells in Graves' hyperthyroidism and ophthalmopathy. Study context: Staff took peripheral blood when the initial diagnosis was made, before any treatment began. Study-wide findings and caveats: The majority of expanded thyroid clonotypes above 0.001 also appeared in blood. Model predictions of ophthalmopathy came a median about six months before onset.

There were TCR beta CDR3 regions amplified from RNA transcripts. The study used the HTBI primer set for a first-round RT-PCR of the TCR CDR3. TCRdb processed the multiplex PCR reads anew with MiXCR; each CDR3 protein has one entry. Of fewer than 450,000 distinct CDR3 sequences in the sample, over 11% were seen once. Each ophthalmopathy patient scored at least 3 on the Clinical Activity Score and at least 4 on NOSPECS grade, with duration under 3 months. This TCR was sampled from a man aged 45-65 years with Graves' ophthalmopathy. The specimen was blood. The chain combines TRBV2 with TRBJ1-5; maybe TRBD1 (5 bases). The CDR3 reads CASSPVGGGQPQHF. The CDR3 DNA follows: TGTGCCAGCAGTCCTGTCGGGGGAGGTCAGCCCCAGCATTTT.